One TCR beta chain is described in this entry. What it recognizes is unknown. The data belong to a study of cytomegalovirus exposure and HLA in healthy donors. The V end was cut by 0 bases, the J end by 0 bases, with 12 bases between. The CDR3 runs to 16 residues. CDR1 SGHDT and CDR2 YYEEEE come from the germline V gene. Study-wide findings and caveats: Excluded were some V segments that proved indistinguishable, including TRBV6-2 and TRBV6-3.

Amplification used 60 Vbeta primers and 13 Jbeta primers. The data were produced by immunoSEQ multiplex PCR, yet TCRdb's version contains in-frame clones alone and is incomplete. The table records approximately 150,000 clones, roughly 65% of them present only once. Material for sequencing was PBMCs. This sequence originates from a man in his sixties in good health and CMV-seronegative. J is TRBJ1-1 and V is TRBV5-6; D gene uncertain. CDR3 in DNA: TGTGCCAGCAGCTTGGTTAGGTACAGCTTGAACACTGAAGCTTTCTTT. Its protein is CASSLVRYSLNTEAFF. The full variable domain, completed using reference TRBV5-6 and TRBJ1-1, is DAGVTQSPTHLIKTRGQQVTLRCSPKSGHDTVSWYQQALGQGPQFIFQYYEEEERQRGNFPDRFSGHQFPNYSSELNVNALLLGDSALYLCASSLVRYSLNTEAFFGQGTRLTVV.